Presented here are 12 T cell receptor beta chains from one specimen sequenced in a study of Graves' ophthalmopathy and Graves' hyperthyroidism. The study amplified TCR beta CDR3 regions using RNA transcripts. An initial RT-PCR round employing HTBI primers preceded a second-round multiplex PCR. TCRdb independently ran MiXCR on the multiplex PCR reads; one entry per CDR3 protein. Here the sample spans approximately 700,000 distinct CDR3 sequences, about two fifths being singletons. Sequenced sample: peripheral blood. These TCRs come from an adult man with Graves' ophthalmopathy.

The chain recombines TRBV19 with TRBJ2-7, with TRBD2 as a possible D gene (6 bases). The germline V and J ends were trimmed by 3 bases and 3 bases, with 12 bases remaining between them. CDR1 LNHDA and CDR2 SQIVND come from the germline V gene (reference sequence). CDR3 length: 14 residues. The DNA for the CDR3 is TGTGCCAGTAGTATTGGGACTCTGGGCTACGAGCAGTACTTC. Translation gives CASSIGTLGYEQYF.

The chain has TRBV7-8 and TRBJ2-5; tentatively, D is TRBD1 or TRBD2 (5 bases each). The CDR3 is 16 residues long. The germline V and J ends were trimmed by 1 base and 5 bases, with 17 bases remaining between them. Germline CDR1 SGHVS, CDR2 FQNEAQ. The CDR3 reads CASSLGRDGRPETQYF. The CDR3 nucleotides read TGTGCCAGCAGCTTAGGCCGGGACGGCAGACCGGAGACCCAGTACTTC.

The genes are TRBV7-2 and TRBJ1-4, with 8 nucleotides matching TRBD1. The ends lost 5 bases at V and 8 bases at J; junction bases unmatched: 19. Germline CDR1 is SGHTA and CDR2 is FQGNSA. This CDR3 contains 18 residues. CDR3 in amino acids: CASSPIVLRDRREEKLFF. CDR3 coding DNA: TGTGCCAGCAGCCCTATCGTGCTCCGGGACAGGCGTGAAGAAAAACTGTTTTTT.

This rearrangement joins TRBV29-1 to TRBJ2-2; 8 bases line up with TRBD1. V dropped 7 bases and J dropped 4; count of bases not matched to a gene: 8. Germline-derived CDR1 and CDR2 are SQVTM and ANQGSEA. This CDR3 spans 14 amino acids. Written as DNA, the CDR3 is TGCAGCGCAAGGCGGACAGGGAGCACCGGGGAGCTGTTTTTT. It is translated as CSARRTGSTGELFF.

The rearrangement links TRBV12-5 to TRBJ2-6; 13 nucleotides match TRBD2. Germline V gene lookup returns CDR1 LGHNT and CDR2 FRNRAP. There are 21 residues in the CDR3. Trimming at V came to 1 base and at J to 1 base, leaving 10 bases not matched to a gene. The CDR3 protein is CASGLAPTGTSGASGANVLTF. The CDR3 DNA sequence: TGTGCTAGTGGTTTGGCACCGACCGGGACTAGCGGGGCTTCTGGGGCCAACGTCCTGACTTTC. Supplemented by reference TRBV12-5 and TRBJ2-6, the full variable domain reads DARVTQTPRHKVTEMGQEVTMRCQPILGHNTVFWYRQTMMQGLELLAYFRNRAPLDDSGMPKDRFSAEMPDATLATLKIQPSEPRDSAVYFCASGLAPTGTSGASGANVLTFGAGSRLTVL.

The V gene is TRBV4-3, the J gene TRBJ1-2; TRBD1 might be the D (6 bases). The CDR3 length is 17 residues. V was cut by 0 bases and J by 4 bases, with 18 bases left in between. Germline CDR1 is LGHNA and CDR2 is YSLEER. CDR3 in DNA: TGCGCCAGCAGCCAAGAAGGGACCAGGGGCGCGTTCTATGGCTACACCTTC. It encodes CASSQEGTRGAFYGYTF.

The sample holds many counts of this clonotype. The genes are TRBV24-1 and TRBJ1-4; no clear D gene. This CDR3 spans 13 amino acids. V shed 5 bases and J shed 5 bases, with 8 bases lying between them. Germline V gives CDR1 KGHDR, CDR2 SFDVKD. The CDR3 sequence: CATSGRQNEKLFF. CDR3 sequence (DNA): TGTGCCACCAGTGGCCGCCAGAATGAAAAACTGTTTTTT.

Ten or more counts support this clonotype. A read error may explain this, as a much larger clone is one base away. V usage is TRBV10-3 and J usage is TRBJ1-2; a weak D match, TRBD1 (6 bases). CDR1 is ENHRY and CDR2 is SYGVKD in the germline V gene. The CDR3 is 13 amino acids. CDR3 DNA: TGTGCCAGCAGTGAAGGGGGGATCTATGGCTACACCTTC. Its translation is CASSEGGIYGYTF.

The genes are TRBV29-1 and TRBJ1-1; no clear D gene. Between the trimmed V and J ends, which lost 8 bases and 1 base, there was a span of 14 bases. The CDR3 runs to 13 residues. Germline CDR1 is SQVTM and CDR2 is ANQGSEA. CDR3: CSSYRTANTEAFF. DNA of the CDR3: TGCAGCAGTTACCGAACAGCGAACACTGAAGCTTTCTTT.

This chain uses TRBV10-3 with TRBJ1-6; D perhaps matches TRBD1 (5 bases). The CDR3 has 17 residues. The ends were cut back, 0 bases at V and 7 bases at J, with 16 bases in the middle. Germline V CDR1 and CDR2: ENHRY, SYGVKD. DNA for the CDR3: TGTGCCATCAGTGAGTCCGGCGGACACAGCCGAAATTCACCCCTCCACTTT. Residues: CAISESGGHSRNSPLHF.

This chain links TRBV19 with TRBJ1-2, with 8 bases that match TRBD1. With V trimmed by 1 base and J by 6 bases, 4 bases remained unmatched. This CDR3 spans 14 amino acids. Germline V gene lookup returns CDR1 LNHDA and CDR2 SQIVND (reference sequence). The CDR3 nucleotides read TGTGCCAGTAGTATAGCGACAGGGGTTCATGGCTACACCTTC. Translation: CASSIATGVHGYTF.

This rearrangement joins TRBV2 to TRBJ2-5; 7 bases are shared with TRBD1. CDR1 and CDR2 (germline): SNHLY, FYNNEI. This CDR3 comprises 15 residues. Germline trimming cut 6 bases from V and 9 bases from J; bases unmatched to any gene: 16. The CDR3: CASSLPGQSNQPQYF. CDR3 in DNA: TGTGCCAGCAGCCTCCCGGGACAGAGCAATCAGCCCCAGTACTTC. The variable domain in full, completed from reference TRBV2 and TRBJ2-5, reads EPEVTQTPSHQVTQMGQEVILRCVPISNHLYFYWYRQILGQKVEFLVSFYNNEISEKSEIFDDQFSVERPDGSNFTLKIRSTKLEDSAMYFCASSLPGQSNQPQYFGPGTRLLVL.